In its sample, the clone carrying this TCR beta chain was seen a few times. Its target is not known. The sample has other DNA sequences that encode this CDR3 too. This sample is part of a study of cytomegalovirus exposure and HLA in healthy donors. Whole-study results and caveats: Both high specificity and high sensitivity reportedly marked the classifier's diagnosis of cytomegalovirus status. According to a later analysis, donors in an Asian-associated ancestry cluster reportedly had fewer N-insertions than the 666-donor mean.

In the PCR, 60 Vbeta and 13 Jbeta primers were used. Clones were sequenced by immunoSEQ multiplex PCR, and TCRdb holds only the in-frame ones, with some missing. The table shows a few hundred thousand clones, with approximately 80% occurring only once. Trimming shortened V by 5 bases and J by 7 bases, and 5 bases separated the two germline ends. The germline V gene encodes CDR1 MDHEN and CDR2 SYDVKM. This CDR3 region has 11 residues. The TCR was taken from a woman between 55 and 75 years old in good health and CMV-seropositive. The V call is TRBV28, the J call TRBJ1-4; no definite D call. The sample consisted of PBMCs. The chain's CDR3 is CASSLREKLFF. The CDR3 bases are TGTGCCAGCAGTCTTCGTGAAAAACTGTTTTTT.